Listed below are T cell receptor beta chains from one sample, sequenced in a study of blood T cell repertoires in COVID-19. Some clones are missing from TCRdb's copy, which holds only in-frame ones; the method was immunoSEQ multiplex PCR. In the table there are just under 50,000 clones, roughly 78% of which are singletons. Specimen: peripheral blood. These receptors were obtained from an older man with acute or convalescent COVID-19. The CDR3 runs from the conserved cysteine through the conserved F or W. The D gene is left open where the match is weak. The size of a clone is reported for some rows only, either as once, few or many, or as a class for expanded clones.

CDR3: CASSSPVNTEAFF
DNA: TGTGCCAGCAGTTCCCCGGTGAACACTGAAGCTTTCTTT
size: NA
V: TRBV28
D: NA
J: TRBJ1-1

CDR3: CASSHPGLAGVDEQYF
DNA: TGTGCCAGCTCACACCCGGGACTAGCGGGAGTCGACGAGCAGTACTTC
size: once
V: TRBV18
D: TRBD2
J: TRBJ2-7

CDR3: CASSLEGIGASEQFF
DNA: TGTGCCAGCAGCTTAGAAGGGATTGGGGCGAGTGAGCAGTTCTTC
size: NA
V: TRBV7-6
D: NA
J: TRBJ2-1

CDR3: CASSRDSTDTQYF
DNA: TGCGCCAGCAGCCGGGACAGCACGGATACGCAGTATTTT
size: NA
V: TRBV4-1
D: TRBD1
J: TRBJ2-3

CDR3: CATSRRGSTGYGYTF
DNA: TGTGCCACCAGCAGGCGAGGTTCGACAGGCTATGGCTACACCTTC
size: NA
V: TRBV15
D: NA
J: TRBJ1-2

CDR3: CASKATGTGEEKLFF
DNA: TGTGCCAGCAAGGCGACCGGGACAGGGGAGGAAAAACTGTTTTTT
size: NA
V: TRBV27
D: TRBD1
J: TRBJ1-4

CDR3: CAWSVGTGGQPQHF
DNA: TGTGCCTGGAGTGTAGGGACAGGGGGTCAGCCCCAGCATTTT
size: NA
V: TRBV30
D: TRBD1
J: TRBJ1-5

CDR3: CASSITSGPGTDTQYF
DNA: TGTGCCAGTAGTATAACGAGTGGGCCCGGCACAGATACGCAGTATTTT
size: NA
V: TRBV19
D: NA
J: TRBJ2-3

CDR3: CASSLDLSGGTQYF
DNA: TGTGCCAGCAGCTTAGACCTCAGCGGGGGGACCCAGTACTTC
size: NA
V: TRBV7-6
D: TRBD2
J: TRBJ2-5

CDR3: CASSLRTGGSYNSPLHF
DNA: TGTGCCAGCAGCCTCAGGACAGGGGGCTCCTATAATTCACCCCTCCACTTT
size: NA
V: TRBV5-5
D: TRBD1
J: TRBJ1-6

CDR3: CASSLTYYREETQYF
DNA: TGCGCCAGCAGCTTGACCTACTACCGCGAAGAGACCCAGTACTTC
size: NA
V: TRBV5-1
D: NA
J: TRBJ2-5

CDR3: CASSYAGALVETQYF
DNA: TGTGCCAGCAGTTACGCGGGAGCGCTGGTAGAGACCCAGTACTTC
size: NA
V: TRBV6-2/TRBV6-3
D: TRBD2
J: TRBJ2-5

CDR3: CASRRGSSYEQYF
DNA: TGTGCCAGCAGAAGGGGGAGCTCCTACGAGCAGTACTTC
size: NA
V: TRBV3-1/TRBV3-2
D: NA
J: TRBJ2-7

CDR3: CASSPHSKEQFF
DNA: TGTGCCAGCAGCCCGCATAGTAAGGAGCAGTTCTTC
size: NA
V: TRBV7-9
D: NA
J: TRBJ2-1

CDR3: CASSQGDRGRRETQYF
DNA: TGTGCCAGCAGCCAAGGGGACAGGGGGCGCAGGGAGACCCAGTACTTC
size: NA
V: TRBV4-2
D: TRBD1
J: TRBJ2-5

CDR3: CASTRGQGTSPLHF
DNA: TGTGCCAGCACCCGGGGACAGGGAACTTCACCCCTCCACTTT
size: NA
V: TRBV2
D: TRBD1
J: TRBJ1-6

CDR3: CASSQQVDRGLKQYF
DNA: TGTGCCAGCAGCCAACAGGTGGACAGGGGGCTCAAGCAGTACTTC
size: NA
V: TRBV3-1/TRBV3-2
D: TRBD1
J: TRBJ2-7

CDR3: CAILGGTGGSEQYF
DNA: TGTGCCATCCTGGGCGGGACAGGGGGCTCCGAGCAGTACTTC
size: NA
V: TRBV28
D: TRBD1
J: TRBJ2-7

CDR3: CAWAPNQGNGYTF
DNA: TGTGCCTGGGCGCCGAATCAGGGGAATGGCTACACCTTC
size: NA
V: TRBV30
D: NA
J: TRBJ1-2

CDR3: CASSLEGDTEAFF
DNA: TGTGCCAGCTCCCTCGAGGGGGACACTGAAGCTTTCTTT
size: NA
V: TRBV18
D: NA
J: TRBJ1-1

CDR3: CASSLRDRVVLSGANVLTF
DNA: TGCGCCAGCAGCTTGAGGGACAGGGTTGTGCTATCTGGGGCCAACGTCCTGACTTTC
size: few
V: TRBV5-1
D: TRBD1
J: TRBJ2-6

CDR3: CAISDVTGGQETQYF
DNA: TGTGCCATCAGTGATGTAACGGGGGGACAAGAGACCCAGTACTTC
size: NA
V: TRBV10-3
D: TRBD2
J: TRBJ2-5

CDR3: CASRGAGGRRDTQYF
DNA: TGTGCCAGCCGAGGAGCGGGGGGGAGGAGAGATACGCAGTATTTT
size: NA
V: TRBV6-5
D: TRBD2
J: TRBJ2-3

CDR3: CASSSYRGVGTDTQYF
DNA: TGCGCCAGCAGCTCGTACAGGGGCGTGGGCACAGATACGCAGTATTTT
size: NA
V: TRBV5-1
D: TRBD1
J: TRBJ2-3

CDR3: CASSPGLAGGVNEQFF
DNA: TGTGCCAGTAGTCCCGGACTAGCGGGGGGGGTGAATGAGCAGTTCTTC
size: NA
V: TRBV19
D: TRBD2
J: TRBJ2-1

CDR3: CSASEGSGPQHF
DNA: TGCAGTGCTAGTGAGGGATCGGGACCCCAGCATTTT
size: NA
V: TRBV20-1
D: NA
J: TRBJ1-5

CDR3: CASSLARTRAQPQHF
DNA: TGTGCCAGCAGCTTAGCGAGGACAAGGGCTCAGCCCCAGCATTTT
size: NA
V: TRBV7-8
D: NA
J: TRBJ1-5

CDR3: CASSQDRETEAFF
DNA: TGTGCCAGCTCACAGGATAGGGAGACTGAAGCTTTCTTT
size: NA
V: TRBV18
D: NA
J: TRBJ1-1

CDR3: CASSNSQYTEAFF
DNA: TGTGCCAGCAGCAACTCACAGTACACTGAAGCTTTCTTT
size: NA
V: TRBV6-5
D: NA
J: TRBJ1-1

CDR3: CASSRQGIAYEQYF
DNA: TGTGCCAGCAGCAGACAGGGAATTGCCTACGAGCAGTACTTC
size: NA
V: TRBV5-4
D: TRBD1
J: TRBJ2-7

CDR3: CSAKRLNEQFF
DNA: TGCAGTGCTAAACGACTAAATGAGCAGTTCTTC
size: NA
V: TRBV20-1
D: NA
J: TRBJ2-1

CDR3: CATSSGTAINEQFF
DNA: TGTGCCACCAGCAGCGGGACAGCTATCAATGAGCAGTTCTTC
size: NA
V: TRBV15
D: TRBD1
J: TRBJ2-1